Shown below are 31 T cell receptor beta chains from a single sample sequenced in a study of shared clonotypes between healthy human individuals. Naive CD8 cells were CD45RO-negative, positively selected for CCR7, excluding terminally differentiated effector memory CD45RA+ cells. Clones were read by immunoSEQ multiplex PCR, and TCRdb kept only the in-frame ones, dropping some. The sample records about 2.1 million clones, about 93% being singletons. The sequencing input was naive CD8+ T cells from PBMCs. These TCRs come from a man between 18 and 29 years old in good health. Some clones in this sample may be carry-over from other donors' samples.

The chain uses TRBV2 and TRBJ1-4; D remains ambiguous. Germline V lookup: CDR1 SNHLY, CDR2 FYNNEI. This CDR3 contains 14 residues. V gave up 3 bases and J gave up 3 bases, with 8 bases separating them. In DNA, the CDR3 is TGTGCCAGCAGTGATCGCAGCCCTAATGAAAAACTGTTTTTT. This sequence encodes CASSDRSPNEKLFF. Filled out from reference TRBV2 and TRBJ1-4, the complete variable domain reads EPEVTQTPSHQVTQMGQEVILRCVPISNHLYFYWYRQILGQKVEFLVSFYNNEISEKSEIFDDQFSVERPDGSNFTLKIRSTKLEDSAMYFCASSDRSPNEKLFFGSGTQLSVL.

As regards this clone: This CDR3 is also generated by other DNA sequences in the sample. The chain links TRBV7-9 to TRBJ2-1; 11 bases fit TRBD2. J lost 2 bases, V lost 4 bases, and 4 bases had no gene match. Germline CDR1 and CDR2: SEHNR and FQNEAQ (reference sequence). The CDR3 sequence is 16 residues long. CDR3 nucleotides: TGTGCCAGCAGCTCGAGGACTAGCGGGCCCTACAATGAGCAGTTCTTC. Translated: CASSSRTSGPYNEQFF.

V usage is TRBV7-9 and J usage is TRBJ2-7; D is perhaps TRBD1 (6 bases). The V end lost 6 bases, the J end lost 3 bases, and 12 bases lay between the germline ends. CDR1 and CDR2 (germline): SEHNR, FQNEAQ (reference sequence). This CDR3 region has 13 residues. The CDR3: CASSTDSYYEQYF. The DNA of the CDR3 is TGTGCCAGCAGTACGGACAGTTACTACGAGCAGTACTTC.

This sequence joins TRBV5-5 and TRBJ1-5; D is undetermined. CDR1 SGHKS and CDR2 YYEKEE come from the germline V gene (reference sequence). CDR3 length: 15 amino acids. V lost 2 bases and J lost 0, with 9 bases in between. This CDR3 is CASSLGWGSNQPQHF. The DNA for the CDR3 is TGTGCCAGCAGCTTAGGCTGGGGTAGCAATCAGCCCCAGCATTTT.

The CDR3 DNA reads TGCGCCAGCAGCTTTGGGGGACATGGATGGGATAATGAGCAGTTCTTC. Residues: CASSFGGHGWDNEQFF. V and J are TRBV5-1 and TRBJ2-1; D possibly corresponds to TRBD1 (6 bases). CDR3 length: 16 residues. The germline V and J ends were trimmed by 2 bases and 7 bases, with 19 bases remaining between them. Germline lookup yields CDR1 SGHRS and CDR2 YFSETQ.

This clone was counted between two and nine times. The genes are TRBV28 and TRBJ2-1, with no clear D. The ends were cut back, 3 bases at V and 0 bases at J, with 9 bases in the middle. Germline CDR1 is MDHEN and CDR2 is SYDVKM. The CDR3 spans 15 residues. In DNA, the CDR3 is TGTGCCAGCAGTTTTCAAGGACCCTCCTACAATGAGCAGTTCTTC. It specifies CASSFQGPSYNEQFF.

The CDR3 coding sequence is TGTGCCAGCAGCCCGAAAGGCGGGAAGTATTATGGCTACACCTTC. Protein product: CASSPKGGKYYGYTF. The chain links TRBV9 to TRBJ1-2; D unclear. The V gene lost 4 bases and the J gene lost 5 bases, with 18 bases spanning the gap. The CDR3 loop spans 15 amino acids. Looked up from germline, CDR1 is SGDLS and CDR2 is YYNGEE.

The chain combines TRBV12-5 with TRBJ1-2; D is possibly TRBD1 (5 bases). The CDR3 has 14 amino acids. The V end lost 6 bases, the J end lost 6 bases, and 17 bases lay between the germline ends. Germline V gives CDR1 LGHNT, CDR2 FRNRAP. In DNA form, the CDR3 reads TGTGCTAGTGGAGGCATGGGGGAGGCAGATGGCTACACCTTC. Amino acid sequence: CASGGMGEADGYTF.

The chain joins TRBV10-3 to TRBJ2-5; 12 nucleotides agree with TRBD2. Germline values: CDR1 ENHRY, CDR2 SYGVKD. The CDR3 covers 15 residues. Trimming took 6 bases from V and 10 from J; bases not matched to a gene: 12. CDR3 amino acids: CAIRTSGLAGSVQYF. In nucleotides, the CDR3 is TGTGCCATCAGGACCTCCGGACTAGCGGGATCGGTCCAGTACTTC.

This sequence joins TRBV4-1 and TRBJ1-2; D is unresolved. Between the trimmed V and J ends, which lost 0 bases and 8 bases, there was a span of 10 bases. The CDR3 is made up of 13 amino acids. Germline V gives CDR1 MGHRA, CDR2 YSYEKL. CDR3 nucleotides: TGCGCCAGCAGCCAAGACTCTCTGGGGGGCTACACCTTC. Amino acids: CASSQDSLGGYTF.

V and J are TRBV11-2 and TRBJ2-7; no definite D call. Trimming took off 5 bases at V and 2 bases at J, with 13 bases between the two ends. The germline gives CDR1 SGHAT, CDR2 FQNNGV. The CDR3 sequence is 14 residues long. CDR3 residues: CASSHRVPPYEQYF. The CDR3 DNA follows: TGTGCCAGCAGCCACCGGGTCCCTCCCTACGAGCAGTACTTC.

The V and J genes are TRBV7-9 and TRBJ2-5; tentatively, D is TRBD2 (6 bases). Trimming shortened V by 5 bases and J by 0 bases, and 13 bases separated the two germline ends. Germline loops: CDR1 SEHNR, CDR2 FQNEAQ (reference sequence). The CDR3 consists of 15 residues. The CDR3 here is CASSGPGTHQETQYF. In nucleotides, the CDR3 is TGTGCCAGCAGCGGCCCCGGGACTCACCAAGAGACCCAGTACTTC.

This sequence joins TRBV7-9 and TRBJ1-1; 11 bases are a match to TRBD1. Germline lookup yields CDR1 SEHNR and CDR2 FQNEAQ (reference sequence). J was trimmed by 5 bases and V by 8 bases; bases with no gene match: 19. The CDR3 runs 18 residues. DNA for the CDR3: TGTGCCAGCGGAATCGATATTCGGACAGGGGGCGCGGGGACTGAAGCTTTCTTT. It translates to CASGIDIRTGGAGTEAFF.

The chain is built from TRBV5-1 and TRBJ2-7; D could derive from TRBD1 or TRBD2 (5 bases each). Per the germline V gene, CDR1 is SGHRS and CDR2 is YFSETQ. CDR3 size: 15 residues. Trimming stripped 4 bases from V and 5 bases from J, with 19 bases between. This chain's CDR3 is CASSVAGTGPNEQYF. The DNA of the CDR3 is TGCGCCAGCAGCGTGGCCGGGACGGGACCTAACGAGCAGTACTTC.

The CDR3 sequence: CASSPGDSWHNEQFF. CDR3 nucleotide sequence: TGTGCCAGCAGCCCAGGCGACAGTTGGCACAATGAGCAGTTCTTC. V and J are TRBV11-3 and TRBJ2-1; D perhaps matches TRBD1 (5 bases). Germline loops: CDR1 SGHNT, CDR2 YENEEA. The V end lost 5 bases, the J end lost 5 bases, and 16 bases lay between the germline ends. This CDR3 is 15 amino acids long.

The rearrangement uses TRBV4-3 and TRBJ1-1; a possible D gene is TRBD1 (6 bases). V was pared by 1 base and J by 3 bases, with 21 bases between. There are 18 residues in the CDR3. Germline V gives CDR1 LGHNA, CDR2 YSLEER. The CDR3 sequence: CASSQARWMAGEDTEAFF. CDR3 DNA: TGCGCCAGCAGCCAAGCCCGTTGGATGGCAGGGGAAGACACTGAAGCTTTCTTT.

As to this clone: Within the sample, other DNA sequences also encode this same CDR3. The chain combines TRBV19 with TRBJ1-2; D is unclear. This CDR3 has 12 residues. Germline loops: CDR1 LNHDA, CDR2 SQIVND (reference sequence). V lost 0 bases to trimming and J lost 6 bases, with 5 bases between them. The CDR3 bases are TGTGCCAGTAGTATAGATAGGGATGGCTACACCTTC. Translating it yields CASSIDRDGYTF.

The V and J genes are TRBV7-9 and TRBJ1-2, with 8 bases that match TRBD1. Germline loops: CDR1 SEHNR, CDR2 FQNEAQ (reference sequence). V lost 5 bases, J lost 4 bases, and 6 bases stayed unmatched. The CDR3 consists of 14 residues. The CDR3 region is CASSAGGAAYGYTF. Written as DNA, the CDR3 is TGTGCCAGCAGCGCAGGGGGCGCCGCCTATGGCTACACCTTC. The full variable domain, rest sourced from reference TRBV7-9 and TRBJ1-2, is DTGVSQNPRHKITKRGQNVTFRCDPISEHNRLYWYRQTLGQGPEFLTYFQNEAQLEKSRLLSDRFSAERPKGSFSTLEIQRTEQGDSAMYLCASSAGGAAYGYTFGSGTRLTVV.

The chain joins TRBV9 to TRBJ2-2; 11 nucleotides agree with TRBD2. The V segment lost 2 bases and the J segment 7 bases; nucleotides outside the gene matches: 10. Germline CDR1 SGDLS, CDR2 YYNGEE. This CDR3 has 17 amino acids. The CDR3 DNA sequence: TGTGCCAGCAGCGTTACTAGCGGGAGATACAGGGACGGGGAGCTGTTTTTT. Translation gives CASSVTSGRYRDGELFF. The full variable domain, in which reference TRBV9 and TRBJ2-2 provide the parts outside the CDR3, is DSGVTQTPKHLITATGQRVTLRCSPRSGDLSVYWYQQSLDQGLQFLIQYYNGEERAKGNILERFSAQQFPDLHSELNLSSLELGDSALYFCASSVTSGRYRDGELFFGEGSRLTVL.

The V gene is TRBV7-9, the J gene TRBJ2-1; TRBD1 matches 10 bases. Germline assignment: CDR1 SEHNR and CDR2 FQNEAQ (reference sequence). CDR3 length equals 17 residues. V gave up 5 bases and J gave up 2 bases; unmatched junction bases: 9. As DNA, the CDR3 is TGTGCCAGCAGCCCGACAGGGGGCGGGGTGACCTACAATGAGCAGTTCTTC. This encodes CASSPTGGGVTYNEQFF.

V and J are TRBV2 and TRBJ2-1; 14 positions agree with TRBD2. V shed 4 bases, J shed 6 bases, and the junction held 2 bases outside the gene matches. Germline V gene sequence: CDR1 SNHLY, CDR2 FYNNEI. This CDR3 contains 15 residues. CDR3 nucleotide sequence: TGTGCCAGCAGTGGCGGGACTAGCGGGAGCAATGAGCAGTTCTTC. It translates to CASSGGTSGSNEQFF.

The chain combines TRBV6-6 with TRBJ1-4; D may be TRBD1 (5 bases). V was clipped by 3 bases and J by 7 bases, with 12 bases between them. The germline V gene encodes CDR1 MNHNY and CDR2 SVGAGI (reference sequence). The CDR3 runs 14 residues. The CDR3 is CASSYRGRAEKLFF. In DNA form, the CDR3 reads TGTGCCAGCAGTTATCGGGGGAGGGCTGAAAAACTGTTTTTT.

CDR3 sequence: CASSLEPYNEQFF. Here the CDR3 DNA reads TGTGCCAGCAGCTTAGAGCCGTACAATGAGCAGTTCTTC. This rearrangement joins TRBV11-2 to TRBJ2-1; unclear D gene. V lost 0 bases to trimming and J lost 4 bases, with 4 bases between them. CDR1 is SGHAT, CDR2 FQNNGV, per germline. The CDR3 loop spans 13 amino acids.

This rearrangement joins TRBV5-3 to TRBJ1-2; TRBD1 agrees at 9 bases. TRBV5-3 is classed as an ORF, of uncertain function. The CDR3 is 18 amino acids. J was trimmed by 2 bases and V by 0 bases; bases with no gene match: 11. CDR3 region: CARSLDGTGRKMNYGYTF. The CDR3 coding sequence is TGTGCCAGAAGCTTGGACGGGACAGGGCGAAAAATGAACTATGGCTACACCTTC.

The V gene is TRBV14, the J gene TRBJ1-1; D ambiguous. The CDR3 contains 15 residues. The V and J ends lost 6 bases and 6 bases respectively, with 20 bases between them. Germline V gene sequence: CDR1 SGHDN, CDR2 FVKESK. DNA for the CDR3: TGTGCCAGCAGGGATACTAAATCGGGGTACGCTGAAGCTTTCTTT. This codes for CASRDTKSGYAEAFF.

The chain has TRBV21-1 and TRBJ2-1; the table gives TRBD2 as D, unverified against the DNA. TRBV21-1 is given as a pseudogene. This CDR3 is built from 15 residues. The CDR3 spells CASNRLAGGCNEQFF. CDR3 bases: TGTGCCAGCAATCGACTAGCGGGAGGTTGCAATGAGCAGTTCTTC.

The chain joins TRBV4-2 to TRBJ2-2; 7 bases align to TRBD2. The CDR3 is made up of 17 amino acids. Germline assignment: CDR1 LGHNA and CDR2 YNFKEQ. V lost 0 bases to trimming and J lost 2 bases; unmatched junction nucleotides: 6. This CDR3 reads CASSQEPLAANTGELFF. The CDR3 DNA sequence: TGTGCCAGCAGCCAAGAGCCCCTAGCGGCCAACACCGGGGAGCTGTTTTTT.

The V gene is TRBV6-6, the J gene TRBJ2-7; TRBD2 matches 9 bases. The germline V gene has CDR1 MNHNY and CDR2 SVGAGI (reference sequence). V gave up 6 bases and J gave up 0 bases; unmatched junction bases: 6. CDR3 length: 15 amino acids. CDR3 DNA: TGTGCCAGCAGCCAACTTAGCGGGAGCTCCTACGAGCAGTACTTC. This codes for CASSQLSGSSYEQYF.

Turning to this clone: This same CDR3 is encoded by further DNA sequences in the sample. V and J are TRBV9 and TRBJ2-7; unclear D gene. Looked up from germline, CDR1 is SGDLS and CDR2 is YYNGEE. This CDR3 comprises 14 residues. Deletions cut 0 bases from V and 0 bases from J, with 7 bases between. The CDR3 DNA sequence: TGTGCCAGCAGCGTAGGAGGCTTCTCCTACGAGCAGTACTTC. It translates to CASSVGGFSYEQYF.

This chain connects TRBV6-6 to TRBJ1-4; 7 bases line up with TRBD1. CDR3 size: 16 residues. The germline V gene has CDR1 MNHNY and CDR2 SVGAGI (reference sequence). V was clipped by 4 bases and J by 7 bases; unmatched bases: 12. The CDR3 nucleotides are TGTGCCAGCAGTTTGAATTCGGGCAGGGGGGTTGAAAAACTGTTTTTT. Translating gives CASSLNSGRGVEKLFF.

The chain carries TRBV11-2 and TRBJ2-4; tentative D call: TRBD2 (5 bases). The germline gives CDR1 SGHAT, CDR2 FQNNGV. Trimming removed 5 bases from V and 1 base from J, with 12 bases in between. This CDR3 region has 15 residues. CDR3 sequence reads: CASSPRDRAKNIQYF. The CDR3 DNA follows: TGTGCCAGCAGCCCTCGGGATCGGGCCAAAAACATTCAGTACTTC.